The T cell receptor (beta chain) described here comes from a study of shared clonotypes between healthy human individuals. The germline V gene encodes CDR1 SGHTA and CDR2 FQGTGA. This CDR3 has 15 residues. The ends lost 2 bases at V and 6 bases at J; junction bases unmatched: 5. Several immunoSEQ plates received, in even portions, the genomic DNA of each subset. Here immunoSEQ multiplex PCR was the method, and the copy in TCRdb shows in-frame clones only, minus some. The sample lists about 2.2 million clones, about 92% occurring once. Terminally differentiated effector memory CD45RA+ cells were excluded by CCR7 positive selection of CD45RO-negative cells. For this clone: The antigen is unknown.

Notes on the study in general: Larger estimated richness was generally recorded for naive subsets relative to memory subsets. Genetic and exposure-history diversity was limited by the few donors.

The V and J genes are TRBV7-3 and TRBJ2-2; 8 positions match TRBD2. The source material was naive CD8+ T cells from PBMCs. This receptor was obtained from a man aged 18 to 30 in good health. Some clones in this sample may be carry-over from other donors' samples. The CDR3 is CASSLETSAPGELFF. The CDR3 bases are TGTGCCAGCAGCTTAGAGACTAGCGCCCCCGGGGAGCTGTTTTTT.